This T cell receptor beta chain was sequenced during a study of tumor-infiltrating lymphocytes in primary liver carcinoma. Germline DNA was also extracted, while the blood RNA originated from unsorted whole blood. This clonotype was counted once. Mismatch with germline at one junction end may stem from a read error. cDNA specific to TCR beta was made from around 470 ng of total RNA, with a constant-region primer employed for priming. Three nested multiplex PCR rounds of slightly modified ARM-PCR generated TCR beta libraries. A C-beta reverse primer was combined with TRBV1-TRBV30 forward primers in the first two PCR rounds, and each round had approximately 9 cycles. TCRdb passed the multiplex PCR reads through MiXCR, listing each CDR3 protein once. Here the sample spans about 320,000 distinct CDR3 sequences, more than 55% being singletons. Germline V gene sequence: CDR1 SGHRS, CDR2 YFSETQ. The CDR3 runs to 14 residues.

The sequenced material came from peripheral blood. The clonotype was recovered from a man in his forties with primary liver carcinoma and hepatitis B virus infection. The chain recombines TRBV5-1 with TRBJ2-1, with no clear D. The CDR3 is CASSSGPGRNGQFF. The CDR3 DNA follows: TGCGCCAGCAGCTCCGGACCCGGTCGCAATGGGCAGTTCTTC.